This T cell receptor beta chain stems from a study of T cells in Graves' hyperthyroidism and ophthalmopathy. TCR beta CDR3 sequences were amplified from RNA transcripts. RT-PCR in the first round (using the HTBI primer set) targeted the TCR CDR3. Using its own MiXCR run on the multiplex PCR reads, TCRdb lists one record per CDR3 protein. This table holds about 270,000 distinct CDR3 sequences, about 20% found once. In this sample, this clonotype turned up many times. This CDR3 is 12 amino acids long. V lost 8 bases and J lost 4, with 12 bases in between. Germline V gives CDR1 GTSNPN, CDR2 SVGIG (reference sequence). Duration under 3 months, a NOSPECS grade of at least 4, and a Clinical Activity Score of at least 3 characterized the ophthalmopathy patients. Together with thyroid ultrasound, orbital computed tomography, serum thyroxine and TRAb, clinical symptoms were used for diagnoses.

This receptor was identified in a man aged 25-40 years with Graves' ophthalmopathy. The J gene is TRBJ2-1, the V gene TRBV30; tentative D call: TRBD1 (5 bases). Sequencing was carried out using blood. The CDR3 coding sequence is TGTGCCGGGGCGGACGGATACAATGAGCAGTTCTTC. The encoded protein is CAGADGYNEQFF.